A single sample is the source of the 12 T cell receptor beta chains below, sequenced in a study of shared clonotypes between healthy human individuals. Libraries were prepared by immunoSEQ multiplex PCR; TCRdb keeps only in-frame clonotypes and omits some of them. The sample records some 980,000 clones, roughly 72% being singletons. Sequenced input: memory CD4+ T cells sorted from blood. Subset defined: CD45RA-negative fraction. Receptors were obtained from a man younger than 35 in good health.

This clone occurred a few times. The V call is TRBV2, the J call TRBJ1-5; no clear D gene. In germline, CDR1 is SNHLY, CDR2 FYNNEI. CDR3 length: 13 amino acids. The V end lost 4 bases, the J end lost 4 bases, and 8 bases lay between the germline ends. The CDR3 is CASSGEENQPQHF. The DNA of the CDR3 is TGTGCCAGCAGTGGCGAAGAAAATCAGCCCCAGCATTTT.

This chain's CDR3 is CASLPGGTYQETQYF. In DNA form, the CDR3 reads TGTGCCAGTCTTCCCGGGGGTACTTACCAAGAGACCCAGTACTTC. This chain links TRBV6-6 with TRBJ2-5, with D perhaps matching TRBD2 (6 bases). The germline V and J ends were trimmed by 9 bases and 0 bases, with 17 bases remaining between them. CDR1 and CDR2 from the germline V gene are MNHNY and SVGAGI (reference sequence). The CDR3 consists of 15 residues.

The chain uses TRBV19 and TRBJ2-6; D perhaps matches TRBD1 (5 bases). Trimming stripped 5 bases from V and 0 bases from J, with 8 bases between. This CDR3 contains 15 residues. Germline V CDR1 and CDR2: LNHDA, SQIVND (reference sequence). CDR3 residues: CASSADSSGANVLTF. The CDR3 region has the DNA TGTGCCAGTAGTGCCGACAGCTCTGGGGCCAACGTCCTGACTTTC.

The table lists this clone with a count of one. V gene TRBV6-5 combines with J gene TRBJ1-1; D unclear. Trimming removed 8 bases from V and 7 bases from J, with 17 bases in between. Per germline, CDR1 MNHEY and CDR2 SVGAGI. The CDR3 consists of 13 residues. CDR3 DNA sequence: TGTGCCAGCCAAACCCCCGGTGCGGGTGAAGCTTTCTTT. It yields the protein CASQTPGAGEAFF.

The chain couples TRBV6-1 to TRBJ1-4; 7 nucleotides align to TRBD1. In germline, CDR1 is MNHNS, CDR2 SASEGT. There are 15 residues in the CDR3. J was trimmed by 3 bases and V by 6 bases; bases with no gene match: 7. This CDR3 is CASSGQGTANEKLFF. The CDR3 DNA reads as TGTGCCAGCAGCGGCCAGGGGACAGCTAATGAAAAACTGTTTTTT.

J is TRBJ2-5 and V is TRBV6-5; D call uncertain. V lost 5 bases and J 4 bases, leaving 17 bases between the germline ends. Germline V gene data show CDR1 as MNHEY and CDR2 as SVGAGI. This CDR3 spans 15 amino acids. The CDR3 spells CASSTSENFAETQYF. CDR3 DNA sequence: TGTGCCAGCAGTACCAGTGAGAATTTTGCAGAGACCCAGTACTTC.

The CDR3: CASSQSGQGIQPQHF. The CDR3 bases are TGCGCCAGCAGCCAATCCGGCCAGGGGATTCAGCCCCAGCATTTT. The V gene is TRBV4-1, the J gene TRBJ1-5; perhaps TRBD1 as D (6 bases). Deletions cut 2 bases from V and 6 bases from J, with 14 bases between. Per germline, CDR1 MGHRA and CDR2 YSYEKL. The CDR3 length is 15 residues.

With regard to this clone: Other nucleotide sequences from this sample produce the same CDR3. This chain connects TRBV18 to TRBJ2-1, with D unclear. V dropped 2 bases and J dropped 2 bases, with 7 bases sitting between them. Per the germline V gene, CDR1 is KGHSH and CDR2 is LQKENI. The CDR3 is 14 residues long. The CDR3 DNA reads TGTGCCAGCTCACCAGGCGCACCCTACAATGAGCAGTTCTTC. Translated, it gives CASSPGAPYNEQFF.

The gene calls are TRBV27 and TRBJ2-1; possible D gene TRBD2, 5 bases. This CDR3 region has 12 residues. Trimming stripped 8 bases from V and 7 bases from J, with 12 bases between. The germline CDR1 and CDR2 sequences are MNHEY and SMNVEV (reference sequence). CDR3: CASLDWRNEQFF. The CDR3 DNA is TGTGCCAGCCTGGACTGGCGGAATGAGCAGTTCTTC.

The chain recombines TRBV18 with TRBJ1-1; 8 positions match TRBD1. CDR1 KGHSH and CDR2 LQKENI come from the germline V gene. V shed 2 bases, J shed 4 bases, and the junction held 6 bases outside the gene matches. The CDR3 is 15 amino acids. The CDR3 sequence is CASSPIAQGATEAFF. CDR3 DNA: TGTGCCAGCTCACCAATAGCTCAGGGGGCCACTGAAGCTTTCTTT.

This clone was counted a few times. The rearrangement links TRBV11-2 to TRBJ2-1; 9 nucleotides align to TRBD2. V lost 2 bases and J lost 0; bases outside the gene matches: 2. Germline values: CDR1 SGHAT, CDR2 FQNNGV. This CDR3 spans 16 amino acids. The CDR3 region is CASSLYSGSSYNEQFF. The CDR3 DNA sequence: TGTGCCAGCAGCTTATATAGCGGGAGCTCCTACAATGAGCAGTTCTTC.

The rearrangement uses TRBV7-9 and TRBJ1-2; the D is unclear. The CDR3 length is 13 residues. Germline V gives CDR1 SEHNR, CDR2 FQNEAQ (reference sequence). V dropped 4 bases and J dropped 4 bases, with 10 bases sitting between them. CDR3 coding DNA: TGTGCCAGCAGCTCCGGAGGATTCTATGGCTACACCTTC. Translating it yields CASSSGGFYGYTF.